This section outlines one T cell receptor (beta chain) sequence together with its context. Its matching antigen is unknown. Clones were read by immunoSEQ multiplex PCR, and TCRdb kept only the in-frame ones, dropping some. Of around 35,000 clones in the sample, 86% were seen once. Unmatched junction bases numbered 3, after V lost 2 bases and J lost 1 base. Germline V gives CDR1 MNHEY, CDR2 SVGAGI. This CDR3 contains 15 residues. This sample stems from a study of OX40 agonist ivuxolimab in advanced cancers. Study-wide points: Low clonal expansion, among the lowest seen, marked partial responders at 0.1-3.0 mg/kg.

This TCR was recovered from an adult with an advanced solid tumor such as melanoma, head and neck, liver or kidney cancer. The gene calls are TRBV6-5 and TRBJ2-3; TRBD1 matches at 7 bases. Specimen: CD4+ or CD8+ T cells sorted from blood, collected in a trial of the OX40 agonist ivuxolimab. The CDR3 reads CASSYTGQGTDTQYF. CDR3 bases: TGTGCCAGCAGTTACACCGGACAGGGCACAGATACGCAGTATTTT.